These T cell receptor beta chains were read from a single sample in a study of T cell responses to AZD1222 COVID-19 vaccine. Profiling relied on immunoSEQ multiplex PCR, and the TCRdb table lists in-frame clones only, not all of them. The sample shows 95,000 to 150,000 clones, about 87% of them seen only once. Specimen: peripheral blood, collected on day 0 of AZD1222 vaccination. The source of these receptors is an adult in good health. CDR3s include the opening cysteine and the closing phenylalanine or tryptophan. Fields, in order: V gene, D gene, clone size, J gene, CDR3 DNA, CDR3 protein. A D gene is named only where the DNA matches it firmly. A row's size may be missing; if present it is once, few, many or a size class.

V: TRBV28
D: -
size: -
J: TRBJ1-3
DNA: TGTGCCAGCAGTTTACGCCAGGGAACAGGAAACACCATATATTTT
CDR3: CASSLRQGTGNTIYF

V: TRBV5-8
D: TRBD1
size: -
J: TRBJ1-2
DNA: TGTGCCAGCAGCGCTCGAAAACAGGGGCGGGGTGGCTACACCTTC
CDR3: CASSARKQGRGGYTF

V: TRBV7-2
D: -
size: -
J: TRBJ2-3
DNA: TGTGCCAGCAGCTTAAAGGGGTCGGGTGCGCAGTATTTT
CDR3: CASSLKGSGAQYF

V: TRBV5-1
D: -
size: few
J: TRBJ2-1
DNA: TGCGCCAGCAGCTTACTCGCCAGGGACCACAATGAGCAGTTCTTC
CDR3: CASSLLARDHNEQFF

V: TRBV19
D: TRBD1
size: -
J: TRBJ2-7
DNA: TGTGCCAGTAGTAGGGGACAGCTCTACGAGCAGTACTTC
CDR3: CASSRGQLYEQYF

V: TRBV18
D: TRBD1
size: -
J: TRBJ1-6
DNA: TGTGCCAGCTCACCAGACCAGGGGGCGCGGAATTCACCCCTCCACTTT
CDR3: CASSPDQGARNSPLHF

V: TRBV30
D: -
size: -
J: TRBJ2-7
DNA: TGTGCCTTGATGGGGAGCTCCTACGAGCAGTACTTC
CDR3: CALMGSSYEQYF

V: TRBV24-1
D: TRBD1
size: once
J: TRBJ1-1
DNA: TGTGCCACCAGTGACTCCGGGACAGGGAACACTGAAGCTTTCTTT
CDR3: CATSDSGTGNTEAFF

V: TRBV7-7
D: -
size: -
J: TRBJ1-2
DNA: TGTGCTAGCAGCTCACCCGGGACGCATTATGGCTACACCTTC
CDR3: CASSSPGTHYGYTF

V: TRBV6-1
D: -
size: -
J: TRBJ1-3
DNA: TGTGCCAGCAGTAAACAAGTTACTGGAAACACCATATATTTT
CDR3: CASSKQVTGNTIYF

V: TRBV29-1
D: TRBD2
size: -
J: TRBJ2-7
DNA: TGCAGCGCTACAGGGCTTCTTGCTAGCGGGGGAGCCTACGAGCAGTACTTC
CDR3: CSATGLLASGGAYEQYF

V: TRBV9
D: -
size: -
J: TRBJ2-5
DNA: TGTGCCAGCAGCGTAAGGGGGTCCGGTGCCCAAGAGACCCAGTACTTC
CDR3: CASSVRGSGAQETQYF

V: TRBV9
D: -
size: -
J: TRBJ1-1
DNA: TGTGCCAGCAGCGTCAACAGGCACAGAGAGGAAGCTTTCTTT
CDR3: CASSVNRHREEAFF

V: TRBV4-2
D: -
size: -
J: TRBJ1-5
DNA: TGTGCCAGCAGCCAAGGAAGCGATCAGCCCCAGCATTTT
CDR3: CASSQGSDQPQHF

V: TRBV15
D: -
size: -
J: TRBJ2-3
DNA: TGTGCCACCAGCAGAGAGGGCACAGATACGCAGTATTTT
CDR3: CATSREGTDTQYF

V: TRBV4-1
D: -
size: -
J: TRBJ1-2
DNA: TGCGCCAGCAGCCAGCGTCGTGATCAGTCCTATGGCTACACCTTC
CDR3: CASSQRRDQSYGYTF

V: TRBV19
D: -
size: -
J: TRBJ1-2
DNA: TGTGCCAGTAGTATCTTCGGCAGGATGAACTATGGCTACACCTTC
CDR3: CASSIFGRMNYGYTF

V: TRBV4-3
D: -
size: -
J: TRBJ1-1
DNA: TGCGCCAGCAGCCAAGTGACTGACGGGGACACTGAAGCTTTCTTT
CDR3: CASSQVTDGDTEAFF

V: TRBV2
D: -
size: -
J: TRBJ2-4
DNA: TGTGCCAGAAAGGGCCAGGGTGGAAACATTCAGTACTTC
CDR3: CARKGQGGNIQYF

V: TRBV5-1
D: -
size: -
J: TRBJ2-3
DNA: TGCGCCAGCAGCTTCGCAGGGGAAGTGGCAGATACGCAGTATTTT
CDR3: CASSFAGEVADTQYF

V: TRBV27
D: -
size: -
J: TRBJ2-2
DNA: TGTGCCAGCAGTTTAATTGGGAACACCGGGGAGCTGTTTTTT
CDR3: CASSLIGNTGELFF

V: TRBV6-5
D: TRBD1
size: few
J: TRBJ1-3
DNA: TGTGCCAGCAGTTACTCGAGGGGAGGGGGCGGAAACACCATATATTTT
CDR3: CASSYSRGGGGNTIYF

V: TRBV19
D: TRBD1
size: -
J: TRBJ1-5
DNA: TGTGCCAGTAGTGCCCGACCGGGACAGAACGTCAATCAGCCCCAGCATTTT
CDR3: CASSARPGQNVNQPQHF

V: TRBV4-3
D: TRBD1
size: -
J: TRBJ1-6
DNA: TGCGCCAGCAGCCAAACCGTCGGGACAGGGGACTCACCCCTCCACTTT
CDR3: CASSQTVGTGDSPLHF

V: TRBV10-3
D: -
size: -
J: TRBJ2-3
DNA: TGTGCCATCAGTGATGTGGGAGGCACAGATACGCAGTATTTT
CDR3: CAISDVGGTDTQYF

V: TRBV3-1/TRBV3-2
D: -
size: -
J: TRBJ1-2
DNA: TGTGCCAGCAGCCAAGACAGGGGCGCCACGGGTGGCTACACCTTC
CDR3: CASSQDRGATGGYTF

V: TRBV2
D: -
size: once
J: TRBJ2-7
DNA: TGTGCCAGCAGTGTATGGGGGGAAGGCGAGCAGTACTTC
CDR3: CASSVWGEGEQYF

V: TRBV28
D: -
size: -
J: TRBJ2-5
DNA: TGTGCCAGCACGACGGAGGGGTTCGAGACCCAGTACTTC
CDR3: CASTTEGFETQYF

V: TRBV7-9
D: -
size: -
J: TRBJ1-5
DNA: TGTGCCAGCAGCCTGAATGGGGCCCAGAATCAGCCCCAGCATTTT
CDR3: CASSLNGAQNQPQHF

V: TRBV5-5
D: TRBD1
size: -
J: TRBJ1-1
DNA: TGTGCCAGCAGCCCGCGACAGGGGTGGTCACTCATGAACACTGAAGCTTTCTTT
CDR3: CASSPRQGWSLMNTEAFF

V: TRBV6-1
D: -
size: -
J: TRBJ1-2
DNA: TGTGCCAGCAGTGAAGCAGAACCCTTCTATGGCTACACCTTC
CDR3: CASSEAEPFYGYTF

V: TRBV4-3
D: TRBD2
size: -
J: TRBJ2-1
DNA: TGCGCCAGCAGCCAAGGCCCCTGGCTAGCGGGGGGGCCTTACAATGAGCAGTTCTTC
CDR3: CASSQGPWLAGGPYNEQFF

V: TRBV28
D: -
size: -
J: TRBJ2-3
DNA: TGTGCCAGCAGTTTAATTCAGGGACCAGATACGCAGTATTTT
CDR3: CASSLIQGPDTQYF

V: TRBV5-4
D: -
size: -
J: TRBJ2-4
DNA: TGTGCCAGCAGCTTGGGATCGAACATTCAGTACTTC
CDR3: CASSLGSNIQYF

V: TRBV9
D: -
size: -
J: TRBJ1-1
DNA: TGTGCCAGCAGCCCCGAGGGACTGCGCACTGAAGCTTTCTTT
CDR3: CASSPEGLRTEAFF

V: TRBV5-1
D: -
size: -
J: TRBJ1-2
DNA: TGCGCCAGCAGCCTTCGGGAGGCTAACTATGGCTACACCTTC
CDR3: CASSLREANYGYTF

V: TRBV5-6
D: -
size: -
J: TRBJ2-7
DNA: TGTGCCAGCAGCGTGTATGAGCGTGAGCAGTACTTC
CDR3: CASSVYEREQYF

V: TRBV27
D: -
size: once
J: TRBJ1-5
DNA: TGTGCCAGCAGTTTATATTCACCGGCTTTTGGCAATCAGCCCCAGCATTTT
CDR3: CASSLYSPAFGNQPQHF

V: TRBV25-1
D: -
size: -
J: TRBJ2-5
DNA: TGTGCCAGTCTAGACCAAGAGACCCAGTACTTC
CDR3: CASLDQETQYF

V: TRBV4-2
D: -
size: -
J: TRBJ2-1
DNA: TGTGCCAGCAGCCAAGATCTTGAAAGCTCCTACAATGAGCAGTTCTTC
CDR3: CASSQDLESSYNEQFF

V: TRBV7-2
D: -
size: -
J: TRBJ1-5
DNA: TGTGCCAGCAGCTTATGGGCCGCGGGAGGGAGCAATCAGCCCCAGCATTTT
CDR3: CASSLWAAGGSNQPQHF

V: TRBV29-1
D: -
size: -
J: TRBJ1-2
DNA: TGCAGCGTTGACCGGGCCAGAGATTCTAACTATGGCTACACCTTC
CDR3: CSVDRARDSNYGYTF

V: TRBV30
D: -
size: -
J: TRBJ1-6
DNA: TGTGCCTGGAATGGTGACACCCTCACACCCCTCCACTTT
CDR3: CAWNGDTLTPLHF

V: TRBV24-1
D: -
size: -
J: TRBJ2-3
DNA: TGTGCCACCAGTGATTTGGGAGGGGATCCGGCCGATACGCAGTATTTT
CDR3: CATSDLGGDPADTQYF

V: TRBV10-2
D: -
size: -
J: TRBJ1-2
DNA: TGCGCCAGCAGAGGGGGGACGAGAGGCTACACCTTC
CDR3: CASRGGTRGYTF